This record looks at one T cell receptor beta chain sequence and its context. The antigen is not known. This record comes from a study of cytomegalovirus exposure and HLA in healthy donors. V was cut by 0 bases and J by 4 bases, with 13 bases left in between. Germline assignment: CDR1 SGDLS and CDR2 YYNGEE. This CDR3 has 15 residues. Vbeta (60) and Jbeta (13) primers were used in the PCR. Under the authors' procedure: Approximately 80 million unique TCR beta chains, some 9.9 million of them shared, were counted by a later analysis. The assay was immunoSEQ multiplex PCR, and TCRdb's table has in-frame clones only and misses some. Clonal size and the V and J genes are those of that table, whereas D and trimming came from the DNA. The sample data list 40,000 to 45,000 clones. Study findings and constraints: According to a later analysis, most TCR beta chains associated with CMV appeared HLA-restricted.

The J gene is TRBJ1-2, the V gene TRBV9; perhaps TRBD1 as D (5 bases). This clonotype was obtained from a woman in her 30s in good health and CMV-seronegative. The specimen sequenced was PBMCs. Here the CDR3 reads CASSVERGPTYGYTF. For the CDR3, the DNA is TGTGCCAGCAGCGTAGAGCGGGGACCCACCTATGGCTACACCTTC.